The TCR beta chain described here comes from a study of cytomegalovirus exposure and HLA in healthy donors. The PCR ran on 60 Vbeta and 13 Jbeta primers. Assay used: immunoSEQ multiplex PCR; TCRdb lists only in-frame clones, some missing. The data contain under 150,000 clones, over 65% of them singletons. This CDR3 contains 12 residues. Germline CDR1 MNHEY, CDR2 SVGAGI. Trimming shortened V by 6 bases and J by 3 bases, and 8 bases separated the two germline ends. This chain joins TRBV6-5 and TRBJ1-1, with a possible D match to TRBD1 (6 bases). Sequencing input: PBMCs. This sequence originates from a man aged 18 to 30 in good health and CMV-seronegative. The CDR3, as DNA: TGTGCCAGCAGAGGACAGTACACTGAAGCTTTCTTT. It specifies CASRGQYTEAFF.